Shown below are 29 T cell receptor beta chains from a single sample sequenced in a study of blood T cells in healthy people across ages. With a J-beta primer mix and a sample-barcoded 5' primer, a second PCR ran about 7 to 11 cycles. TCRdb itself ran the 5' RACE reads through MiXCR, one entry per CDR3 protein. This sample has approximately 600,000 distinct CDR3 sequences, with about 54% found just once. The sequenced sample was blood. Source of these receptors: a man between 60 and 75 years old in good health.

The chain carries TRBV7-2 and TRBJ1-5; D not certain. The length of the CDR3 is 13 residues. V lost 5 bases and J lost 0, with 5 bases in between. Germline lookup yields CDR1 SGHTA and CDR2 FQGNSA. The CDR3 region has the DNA TGTGCCAGCAGCGGAAATAGCAATCAGCCCCAGCATTTT. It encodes CASSGNSNQPQHF. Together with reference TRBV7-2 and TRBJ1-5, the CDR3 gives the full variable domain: GAGVSQSPSNKVTEKGKDVELRCDPISGHTALYWYRQSLGQGLEFLIYFQGNSAPDKSGLPSDRFSAERTGGSVSTLTIQRTQQEDSAVYLCASSGNSNQPQHFGDGTRLSIL.

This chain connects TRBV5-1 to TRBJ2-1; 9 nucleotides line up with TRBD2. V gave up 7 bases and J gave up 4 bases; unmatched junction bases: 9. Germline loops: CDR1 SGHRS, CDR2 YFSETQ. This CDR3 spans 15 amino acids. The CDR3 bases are TGCGCCAGCGCCCCGGGGCTAGCGGGGTACAATGAGCAGTTCTTC. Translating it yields CASAPGLAGYNEQFF. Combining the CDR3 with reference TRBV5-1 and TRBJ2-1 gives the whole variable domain KAGVTQTPRYLIKTRGQQVTLSCSPISGHRSVSWYQQTPGQGLQFLFEYFSETQRNKGNFPGRFSGRQFSNSRSEMNVSTLELGDSALYLCASAPGLAGYNEQFFGPGTRLTVL.

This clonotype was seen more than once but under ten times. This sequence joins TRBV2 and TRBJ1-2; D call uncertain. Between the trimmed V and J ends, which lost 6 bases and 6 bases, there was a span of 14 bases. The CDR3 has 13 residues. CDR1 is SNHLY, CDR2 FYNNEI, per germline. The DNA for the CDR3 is TGTGCCAGCAGAGGGTGGAGTAATGATGGCTACACCTTC. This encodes CASRGWSNDGYTF.

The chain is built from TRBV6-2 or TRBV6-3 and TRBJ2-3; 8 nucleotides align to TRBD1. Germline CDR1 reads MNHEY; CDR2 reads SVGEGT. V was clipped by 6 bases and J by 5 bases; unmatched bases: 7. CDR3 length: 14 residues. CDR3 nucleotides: TGTGCCAGCAGAGCGCCCGACAGGGGAGATACGCAGTATTTT. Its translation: CASRAPDRGDTQYF.

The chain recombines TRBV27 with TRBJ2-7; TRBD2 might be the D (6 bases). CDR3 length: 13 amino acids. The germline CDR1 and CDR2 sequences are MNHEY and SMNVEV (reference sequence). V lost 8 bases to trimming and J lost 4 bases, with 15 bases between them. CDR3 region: CASSAGAGYEQYF. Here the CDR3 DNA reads TGTGCCAGCTCAGCTGGAGCGGGTTACGAGCAGTACTTC.

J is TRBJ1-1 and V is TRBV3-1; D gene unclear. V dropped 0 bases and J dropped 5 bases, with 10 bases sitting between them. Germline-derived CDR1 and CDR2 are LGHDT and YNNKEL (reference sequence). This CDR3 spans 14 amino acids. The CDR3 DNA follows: TGTGCCAGCAGCCAAGAGGTGGGAGGGACTGAAGCTTTCTTT. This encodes CASSQEVGGTEAFF.

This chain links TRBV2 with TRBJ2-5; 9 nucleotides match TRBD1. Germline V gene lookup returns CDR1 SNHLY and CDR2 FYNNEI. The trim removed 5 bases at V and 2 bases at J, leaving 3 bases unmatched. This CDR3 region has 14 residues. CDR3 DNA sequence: TGTGCCAGCAGTTGGACAGGGGAACAAGAGACCCAGTACTTC. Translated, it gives CASSWTGEQETQYF.

CDR3 coding DNA: TGTGCCAGCAGTTTGTTTTCCCTAGCGGGGGGGCCAGAGACCCAGTACTTC. Amino acids: CASSLFSLAGGPETQYF. V gene TRBV27 combines with J gene TRBJ2-5; 12 bases line up with TRBD2. J gave up 4 bases and V 3 bases, and 9 bases lay outside the gene matches. Germline assignment: CDR1 MNHEY and CDR2 SMNVEV (reference sequence). The CDR3 loop spans 17 amino acids.

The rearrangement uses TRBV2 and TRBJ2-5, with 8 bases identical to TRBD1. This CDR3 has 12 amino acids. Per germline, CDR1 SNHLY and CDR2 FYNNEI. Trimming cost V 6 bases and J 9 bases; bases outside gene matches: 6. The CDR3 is CASSPTGGPQYF. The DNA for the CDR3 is TGTGCCAGCAGCCCCACAGGGGGTCCCCAGTACTTC. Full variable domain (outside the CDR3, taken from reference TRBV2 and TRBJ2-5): EPEVTQTPSHQVTQMGQEVILRCVPISNHLYFYWYRQILGQKVEFLVSFYNNEISEKSEIFDDQFSVERPDGSNFTLKIRSTKLEDSAMYFCASSPTGGPQYFGPGTRLLVL.

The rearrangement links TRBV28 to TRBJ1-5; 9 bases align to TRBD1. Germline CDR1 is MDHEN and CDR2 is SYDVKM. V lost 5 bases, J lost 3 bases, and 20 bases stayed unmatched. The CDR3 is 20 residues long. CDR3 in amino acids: CASSPIRPSKQGAFNQPQHF. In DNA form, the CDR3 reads TGTGCCAGCAGTCCGATCCGTCCTTCAAAACAGGGGGCCTTCAATCAGCCCCAGCATTTT.

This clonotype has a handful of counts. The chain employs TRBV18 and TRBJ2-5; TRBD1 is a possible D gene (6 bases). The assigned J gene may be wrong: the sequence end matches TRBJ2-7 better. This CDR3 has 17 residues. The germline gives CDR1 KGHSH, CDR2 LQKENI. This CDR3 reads CASSPRQASEGSYEQYF. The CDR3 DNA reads TGTGCCAGCTCACCGAGACAGGCAAGTGAGGGATCATACGAGCAGTACTTC.

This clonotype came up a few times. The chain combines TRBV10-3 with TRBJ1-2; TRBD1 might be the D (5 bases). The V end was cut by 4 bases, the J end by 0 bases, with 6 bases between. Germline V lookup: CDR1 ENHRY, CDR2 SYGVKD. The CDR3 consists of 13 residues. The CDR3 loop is CAISGRANYGYTF. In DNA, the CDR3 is TGTGCCATCAGTGGCAGGGCTAACTATGGCTACACCTTC.

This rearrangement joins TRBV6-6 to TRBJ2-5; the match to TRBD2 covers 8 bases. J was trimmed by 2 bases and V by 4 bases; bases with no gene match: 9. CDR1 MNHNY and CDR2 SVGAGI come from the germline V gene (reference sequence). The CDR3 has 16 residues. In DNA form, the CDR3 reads TGTGCCAGCAGTTCTTCTGGCGGGGGGAATCAAGAGACCCAGTACTTC. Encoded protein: CASSSSGGGNQETQYF.

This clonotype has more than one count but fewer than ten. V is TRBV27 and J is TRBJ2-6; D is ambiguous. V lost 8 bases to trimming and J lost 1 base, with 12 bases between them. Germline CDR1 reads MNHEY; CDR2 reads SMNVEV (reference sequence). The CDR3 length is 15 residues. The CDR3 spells CASAKQRSGANVLTF. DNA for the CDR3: TGTGCCAGCGCGAAACAAAGGTCTGGGGCCAACGTCCTGACTTTC.

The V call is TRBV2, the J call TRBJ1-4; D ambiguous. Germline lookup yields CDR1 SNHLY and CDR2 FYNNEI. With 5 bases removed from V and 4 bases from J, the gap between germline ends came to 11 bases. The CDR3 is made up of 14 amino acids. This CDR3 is CASSYRSYNEKLFF. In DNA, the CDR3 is TGTGCCAGCAGTTACCGGTCTTATAATGAAAAACTGTTTTTT.

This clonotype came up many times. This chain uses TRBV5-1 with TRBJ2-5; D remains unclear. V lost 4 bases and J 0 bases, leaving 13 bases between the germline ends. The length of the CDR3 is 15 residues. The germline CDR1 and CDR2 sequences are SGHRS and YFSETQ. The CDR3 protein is CASSPGVTDQETQYF. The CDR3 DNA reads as TGCGCCAGCAGCCCTGGGGTGACGGACCAAGAGACCCAGTACTTC.

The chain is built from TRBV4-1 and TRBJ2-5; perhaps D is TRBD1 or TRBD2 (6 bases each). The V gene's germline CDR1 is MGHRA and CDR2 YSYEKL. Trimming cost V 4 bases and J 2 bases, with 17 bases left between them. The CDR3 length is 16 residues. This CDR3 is CASSPLRGHNQETQYF. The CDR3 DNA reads TGCGCCAGCAGCCCTCTCCGGGGGCACAATCAAGAGACCCAGTACTTC.

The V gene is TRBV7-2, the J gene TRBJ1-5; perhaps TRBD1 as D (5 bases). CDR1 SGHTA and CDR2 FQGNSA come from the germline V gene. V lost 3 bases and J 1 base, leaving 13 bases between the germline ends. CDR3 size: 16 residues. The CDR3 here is CASSLSGGKSNQPQHF. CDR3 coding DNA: TGTGCCAGCAGCTTGTCCGGGGGAAAAAGCAATCAGCCCCAGCATTTT.

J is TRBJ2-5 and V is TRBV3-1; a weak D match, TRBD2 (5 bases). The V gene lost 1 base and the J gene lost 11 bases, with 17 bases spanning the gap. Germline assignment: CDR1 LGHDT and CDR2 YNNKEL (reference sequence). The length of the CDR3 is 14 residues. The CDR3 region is CASSQALTSREQYF. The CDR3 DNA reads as TGTGCCAGCAGCCAAGCTCTCACCTCGAGGGAGCAGTACTTC.

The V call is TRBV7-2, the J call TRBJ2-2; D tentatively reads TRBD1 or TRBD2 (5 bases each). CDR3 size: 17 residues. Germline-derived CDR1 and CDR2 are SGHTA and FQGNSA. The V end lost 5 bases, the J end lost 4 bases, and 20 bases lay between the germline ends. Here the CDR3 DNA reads TGTGCCAGCAGCACACTCCGGGACGGACGTACCACCGGGGAGCTGTTTTTT. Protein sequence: CASSTLRDGRTTGELFF. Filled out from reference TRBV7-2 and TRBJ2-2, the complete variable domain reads GAGVSQSPSNKVTEKGKDVELRCDPISGHTALYWYRQSLGQGLEFLIYFQGNSAPDKSGLPSDRFSAERTGGSVSTLTIQRTQQEDSAVYLCASSTLRDGRTTGELFFGEGSRLTVL.

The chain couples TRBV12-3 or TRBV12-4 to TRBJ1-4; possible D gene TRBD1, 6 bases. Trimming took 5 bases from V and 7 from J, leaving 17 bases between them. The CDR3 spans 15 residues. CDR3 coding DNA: TGTGCCAGCAGTCCAAGTTGGGGGGCGGGTGAAAAACTGTTTTTT. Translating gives CASSPSWGAGEKLFF.

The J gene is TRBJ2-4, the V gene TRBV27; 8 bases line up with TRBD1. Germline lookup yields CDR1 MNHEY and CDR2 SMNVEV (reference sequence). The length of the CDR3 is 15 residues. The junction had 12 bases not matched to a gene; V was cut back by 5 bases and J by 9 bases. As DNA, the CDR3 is TGTGCCAGCAGTCCCGGGACAGGCGCTGTGGGCATTCAGTACTTC. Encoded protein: CASSPGTGAVGIQYF.

The CDR3 region has the DNA TGTGCCAGCAGCCAAGGGGGACGGGGGGCCCACAATGAGCAGTTCTTC. This sequence encodes CASSQGGRGAHNEQFF. The J gene is TRBJ2-1, the V gene TRBV3-1, with D perhaps TRBD2 (7 bases). Trimming cost V 1 base and J 5 bases, with 15 bases left between them. Germline loops: CDR1 LGHDT, CDR2 YNNKEL (reference sequence). The CDR3 is made up of 16 amino acids.

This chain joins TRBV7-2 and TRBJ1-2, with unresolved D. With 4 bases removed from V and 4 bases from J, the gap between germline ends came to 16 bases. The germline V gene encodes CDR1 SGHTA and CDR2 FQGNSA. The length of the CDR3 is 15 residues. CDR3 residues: CASSSSLIWGYGYTF. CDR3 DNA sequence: TGTGCCAGCAGCTCGTCACTCATTTGGGGCTATGGCTACACCTTC. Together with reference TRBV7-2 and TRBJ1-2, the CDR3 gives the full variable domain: GAGVSQSPSNKVTEKGKDVELRCDPISGHTALYWYRQSLGQGLEFLIYFQGNSAPDKSGLPSDRFSAERTGGSVSTLTIQRTQQEDSAVYLCASSSSLIWGYGYTFGSGTRLTVV.

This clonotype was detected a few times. CDR3 coding DNA: TGCAGTGCTAGAGACCAATACGAGCAGTACTTC. This codes for CSARDQYEQYF. The V gene is TRBV20-1, the J gene TRBJ2-5, with no clear D. Matching the DNA end better, TRBJ2-7 makes the J call doubtful. Germline values: CDR1 DFQATT, CDR2 SNEGSKA (reference sequence). This CDR3 spans 11 amino acids.

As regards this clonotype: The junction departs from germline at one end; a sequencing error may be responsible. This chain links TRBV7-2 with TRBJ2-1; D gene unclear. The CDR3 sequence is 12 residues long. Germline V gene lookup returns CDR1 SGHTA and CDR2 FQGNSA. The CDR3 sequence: CASGLDANEQFF. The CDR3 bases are TGTGCCAGCGGCCTTGACGCCAATGAACAGTTCTTC.

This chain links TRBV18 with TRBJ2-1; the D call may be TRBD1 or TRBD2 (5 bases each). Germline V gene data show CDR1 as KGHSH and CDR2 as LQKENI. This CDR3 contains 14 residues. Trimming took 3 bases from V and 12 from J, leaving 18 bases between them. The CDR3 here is CASSPPGTPQGQFF. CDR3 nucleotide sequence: TGTGCCAGCTCACCCCCTGGGACCCCCCAGGGGCAGTTCTTC.

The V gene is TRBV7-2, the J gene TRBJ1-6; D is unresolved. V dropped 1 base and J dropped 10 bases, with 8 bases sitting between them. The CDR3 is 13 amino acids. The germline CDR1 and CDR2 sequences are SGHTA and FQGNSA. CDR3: CASSLGVQSPLHF. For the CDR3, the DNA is TGTGCCAGCAGCTTAGGAGTCCAGTCACCCCTCCACTTT.

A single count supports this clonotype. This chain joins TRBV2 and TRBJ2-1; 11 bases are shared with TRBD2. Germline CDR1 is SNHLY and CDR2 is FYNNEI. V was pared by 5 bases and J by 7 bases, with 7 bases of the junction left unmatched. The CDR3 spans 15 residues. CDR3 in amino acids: CASSLTSGAGNEQFF. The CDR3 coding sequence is TGTGCCAGCAGTTTGACTAGCGGGGCGGGGAATGAGCAGTTCTTC.